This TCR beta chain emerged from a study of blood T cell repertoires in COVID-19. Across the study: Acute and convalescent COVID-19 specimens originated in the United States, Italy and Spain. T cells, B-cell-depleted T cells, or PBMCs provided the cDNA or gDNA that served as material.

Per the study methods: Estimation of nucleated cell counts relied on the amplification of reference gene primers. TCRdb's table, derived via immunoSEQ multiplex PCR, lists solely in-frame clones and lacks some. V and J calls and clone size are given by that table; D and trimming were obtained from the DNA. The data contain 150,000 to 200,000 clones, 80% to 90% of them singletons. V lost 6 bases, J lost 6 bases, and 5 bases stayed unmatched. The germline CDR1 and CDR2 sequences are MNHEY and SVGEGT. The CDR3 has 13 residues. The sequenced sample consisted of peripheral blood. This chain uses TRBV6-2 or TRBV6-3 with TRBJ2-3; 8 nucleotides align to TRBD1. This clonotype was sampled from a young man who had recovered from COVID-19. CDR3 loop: CASSSQGVDTQYF. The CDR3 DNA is TGTGCCAGCAGCTCACAGGGGGTCGATACGCAGTATTTT.